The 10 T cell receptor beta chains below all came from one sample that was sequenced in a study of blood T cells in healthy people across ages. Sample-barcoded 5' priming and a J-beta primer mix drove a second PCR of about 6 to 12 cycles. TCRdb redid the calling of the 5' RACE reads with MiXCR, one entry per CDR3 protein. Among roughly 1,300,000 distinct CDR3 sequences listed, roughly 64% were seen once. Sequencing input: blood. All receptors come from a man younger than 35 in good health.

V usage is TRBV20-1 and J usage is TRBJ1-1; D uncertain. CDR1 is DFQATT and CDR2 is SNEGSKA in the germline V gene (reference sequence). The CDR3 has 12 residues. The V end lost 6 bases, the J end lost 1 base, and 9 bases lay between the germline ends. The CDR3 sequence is CSATSQNTEAFF. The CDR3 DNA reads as TGCAGTGCCACTAGTCAGAACACTGAAGCTTTCTTT.

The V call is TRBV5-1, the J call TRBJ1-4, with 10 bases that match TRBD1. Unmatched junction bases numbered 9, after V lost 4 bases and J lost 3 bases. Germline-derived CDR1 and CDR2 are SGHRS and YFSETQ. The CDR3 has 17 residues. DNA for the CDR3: TGCGCCAGCAGCCGAGGACAGGGGGGAAAAGCTAATGAAAAACTGTTTTTT. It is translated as CASSRGQGGKANEKLFF.

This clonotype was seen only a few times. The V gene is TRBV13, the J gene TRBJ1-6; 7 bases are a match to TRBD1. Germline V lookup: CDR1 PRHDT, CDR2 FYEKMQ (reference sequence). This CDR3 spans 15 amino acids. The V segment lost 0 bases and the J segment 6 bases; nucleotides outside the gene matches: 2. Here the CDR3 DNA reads TGTGCCAGCAGCTTAGGGCAGGGGGGTAATTCACCCCTCCACTTT. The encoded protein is CASSLGQGGNSPLHF.

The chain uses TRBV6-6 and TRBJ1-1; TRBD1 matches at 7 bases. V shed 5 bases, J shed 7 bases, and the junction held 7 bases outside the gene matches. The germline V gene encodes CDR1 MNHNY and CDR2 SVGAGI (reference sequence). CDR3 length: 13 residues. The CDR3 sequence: CASSPGTESEAFF. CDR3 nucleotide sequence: TGTGCCAGCAGTCCCGGGACAGAAAGTGAAGCTTTCTTT.

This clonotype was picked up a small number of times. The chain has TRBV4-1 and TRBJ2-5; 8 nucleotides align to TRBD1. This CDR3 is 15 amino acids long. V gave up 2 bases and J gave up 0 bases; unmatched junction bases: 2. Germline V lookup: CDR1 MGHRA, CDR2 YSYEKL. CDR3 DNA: TGCGCCAGCAGCCAACTGGACAGGGACCAAGAGACCCAGTACTTC. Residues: CASSQLDRDQETQYF.

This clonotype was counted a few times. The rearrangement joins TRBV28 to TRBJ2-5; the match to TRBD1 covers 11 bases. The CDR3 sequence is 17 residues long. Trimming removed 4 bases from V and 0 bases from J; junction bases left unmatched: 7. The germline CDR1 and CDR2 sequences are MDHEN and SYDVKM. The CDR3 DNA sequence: TGTGCCAGCAGTTCCTACCGGGACAGGGGGTACCAAGAGACCCAGTACTTC. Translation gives CASSSYRDRGYQETQYF.

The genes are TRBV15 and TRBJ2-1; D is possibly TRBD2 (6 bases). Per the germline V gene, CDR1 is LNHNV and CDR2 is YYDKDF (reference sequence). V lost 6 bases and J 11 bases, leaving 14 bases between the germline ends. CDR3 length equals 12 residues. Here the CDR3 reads CATSSGELKQFF. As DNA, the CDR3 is TGTGCCACCAGTTCGGGGGAGTTGAAGCAGTTCTTC. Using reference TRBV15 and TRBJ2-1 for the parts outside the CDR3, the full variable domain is DAMVIQNPRYQVTQFGKPVTLSCSQTLNHNVMYWYQQKSSQAPKLLFHYYDKDFNNEADTPDNFQSRRPNTSFCFLDIRSPGLGDTAMYLCATSSGELKQFFGPGTRLTVL.

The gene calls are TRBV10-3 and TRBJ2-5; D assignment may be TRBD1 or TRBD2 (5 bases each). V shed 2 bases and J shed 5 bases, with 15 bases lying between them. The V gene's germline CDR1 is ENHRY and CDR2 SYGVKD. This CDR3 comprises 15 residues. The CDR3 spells CAISEGTVIEETQYF. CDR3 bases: TGTGCCATCAGTGAGGGGACCGTTATAGAGGAGACCCAGTACTTC.

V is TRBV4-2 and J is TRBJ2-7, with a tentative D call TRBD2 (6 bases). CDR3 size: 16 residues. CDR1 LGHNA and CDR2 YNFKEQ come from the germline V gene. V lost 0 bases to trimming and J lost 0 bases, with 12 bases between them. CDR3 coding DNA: TGTGCCAGCAGCCAAGAGCGGGGTTCTAGCTCCTACGAGCAGTACTTC. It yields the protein CASSQERGSSSYEQYF.

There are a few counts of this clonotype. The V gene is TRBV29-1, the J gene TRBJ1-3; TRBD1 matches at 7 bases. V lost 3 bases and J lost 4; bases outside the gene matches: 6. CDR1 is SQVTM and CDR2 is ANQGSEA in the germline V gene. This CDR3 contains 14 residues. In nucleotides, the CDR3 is TGCAGCGTTGAGGGACAGAGAAAGGGAAACACCATATATTTT. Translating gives CSVEGQRKGNTIYF.